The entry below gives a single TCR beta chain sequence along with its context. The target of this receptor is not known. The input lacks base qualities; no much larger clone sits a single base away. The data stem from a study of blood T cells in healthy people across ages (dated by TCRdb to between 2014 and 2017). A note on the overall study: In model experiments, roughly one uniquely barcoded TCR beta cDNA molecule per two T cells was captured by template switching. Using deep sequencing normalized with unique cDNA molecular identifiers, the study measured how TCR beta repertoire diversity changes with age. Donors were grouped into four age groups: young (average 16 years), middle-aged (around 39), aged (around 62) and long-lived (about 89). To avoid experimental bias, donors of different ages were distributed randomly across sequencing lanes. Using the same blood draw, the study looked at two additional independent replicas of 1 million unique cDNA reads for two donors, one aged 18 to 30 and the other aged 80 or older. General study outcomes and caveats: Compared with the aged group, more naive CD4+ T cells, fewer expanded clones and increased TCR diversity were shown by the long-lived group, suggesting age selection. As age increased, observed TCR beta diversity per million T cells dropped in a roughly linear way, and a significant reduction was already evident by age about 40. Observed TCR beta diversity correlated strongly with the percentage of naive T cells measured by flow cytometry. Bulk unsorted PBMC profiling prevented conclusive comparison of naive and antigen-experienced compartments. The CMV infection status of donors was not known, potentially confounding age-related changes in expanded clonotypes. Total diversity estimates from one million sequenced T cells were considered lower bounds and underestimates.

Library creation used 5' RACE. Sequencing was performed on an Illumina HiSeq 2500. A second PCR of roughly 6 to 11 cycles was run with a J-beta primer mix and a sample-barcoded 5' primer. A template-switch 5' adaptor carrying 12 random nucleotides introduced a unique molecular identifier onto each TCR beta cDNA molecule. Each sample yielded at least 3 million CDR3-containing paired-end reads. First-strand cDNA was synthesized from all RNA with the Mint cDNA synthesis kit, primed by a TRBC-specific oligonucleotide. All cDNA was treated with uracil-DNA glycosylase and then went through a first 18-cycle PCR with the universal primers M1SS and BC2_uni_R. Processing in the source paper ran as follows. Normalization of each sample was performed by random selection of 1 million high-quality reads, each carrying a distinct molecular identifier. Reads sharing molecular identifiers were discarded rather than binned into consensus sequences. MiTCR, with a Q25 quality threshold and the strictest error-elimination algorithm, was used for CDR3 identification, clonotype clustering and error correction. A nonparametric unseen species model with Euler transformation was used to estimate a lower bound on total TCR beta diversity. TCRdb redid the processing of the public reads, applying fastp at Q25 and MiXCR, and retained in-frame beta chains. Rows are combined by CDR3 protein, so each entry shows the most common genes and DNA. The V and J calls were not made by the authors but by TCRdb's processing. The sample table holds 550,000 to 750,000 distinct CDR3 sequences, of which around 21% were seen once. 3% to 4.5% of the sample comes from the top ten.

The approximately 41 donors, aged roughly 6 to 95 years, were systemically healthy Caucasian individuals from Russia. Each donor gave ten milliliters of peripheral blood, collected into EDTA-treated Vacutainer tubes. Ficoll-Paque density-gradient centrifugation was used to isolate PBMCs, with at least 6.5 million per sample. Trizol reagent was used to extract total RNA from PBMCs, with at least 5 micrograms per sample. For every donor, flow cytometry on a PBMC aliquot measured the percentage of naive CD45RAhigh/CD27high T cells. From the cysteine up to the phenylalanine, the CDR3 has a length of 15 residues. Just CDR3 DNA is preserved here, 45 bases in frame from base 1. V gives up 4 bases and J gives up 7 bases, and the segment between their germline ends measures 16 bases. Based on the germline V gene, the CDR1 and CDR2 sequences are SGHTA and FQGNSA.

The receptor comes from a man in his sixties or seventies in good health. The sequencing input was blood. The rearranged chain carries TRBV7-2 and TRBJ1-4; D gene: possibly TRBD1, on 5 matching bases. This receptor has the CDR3 CASSSLGTLGEKLFF. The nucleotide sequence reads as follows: TGTGCCAGCAGCTCATTGGGGACTTTGGGTGAAAAACTGTTTTTT.